The present T cell receptor beta chain was sequenced within a study of blood T cell repertoires in COVID-19. Across the study: Material from acute and convalescent COVID-19 was sourced from the United States, Italy and Spain. Nucleic acid was either cDNA or gDNA, and it came from T cells, B-cell-depleted T cells, or PBMCs.

The V end lost 0 bases, the J end lost 9 bases, and 6 bases lay between the germline ends. Germline CDR1 ENHRY, CDR2 SYGVKD. This CDR3 spans 11 amino acids. This clone was seen only a few times. Method: immunoSEQ multiplex PCR; TCRdb's copy keeps in-frame clones and lacks some. The table has about 140,000 clones, 78% seen once; the top ten hold approximately 11%. Sequenced material: peripheral blood. This receptor was obtained from a man in his sixties who had recovered from COVID-19. The chain joins TRBV10-3 to TRBJ2-7, with a weak D call TRBD2 (5 bases). CDR3 nucleotide sequence: TGTGCCATCAGTGAGTCTGGGAGGCAGTACTTC. Amino acid sequence: CAISESGRQYF.